One and the same sample provided the 23 T cell receptor beta chains below, sequenced in a study of blood T cell repertoires in COVID-19. Repertoires were generated with immunoSEQ multiplex PCR, while TCRdb's copy carries only in-frame clones and drops some. Of under 80,000 clones listed, around 73% were seen once; the top ten hold about 22%. Sequences were obtained from peripheral blood. Receptors originate from a man older than 75 with active or convalescent COVID-19.

The chain joins TRBV7-2 to TRBJ2-1; TRBD2 aligns across 9 bases. This CDR3 comprises 17 residues. Germline V CDR1 and CDR2: SGHTA, FQGNSA. V lost 3 bases, J lost 5 bases, and 11 bases stayed unmatched. CDR3 sequence (DNA): TGTGCCAGCAGCTTCCGCCCCCTAGCGGGGCGAAACAATGAGCAGTTCTTC. Its protein product is CASSFRPLAGRNNEQFF.

The chain is built from TRBV15 and TRBJ2-1; 8 bases match TRBD1. V was clipped by 5 bases and J by 0 bases; unmatched bases: 15. The CDR3 contains 19 residues. Germline V gene lookup returns CDR1 LNHNV and CDR2 YYDKDF (reference sequence). This chain's CDR3 is CATSDLRTGTRSSYNEQFF. CDR3 DNA sequence: TGTGCCACCAGCGACCTCCGGACAGGGACCCGAAGCTCCTACAATGAGCAGTTCTTC.

This chain connects TRBV5-4 to TRBJ2-1; 10 bases match TRBD2. This CDR3 contains 14 residues. With V trimmed by 0 bases and J by 8 bases, 2 bases remained unmatched. CDR1 SGHNT and CDR2 YYREEE come from the germline V gene (reference sequence). CDR3 coding DNA: TGTGCCAGCAGCTTGGGACTAGCGGGCGATGAGCAGTTCTTC. This codes for CASSLGLAGDEQFF.

This clone was observed once. The V call is TRBV6-5, the J call TRBJ2-1, with TRBD2 as a possible D gene (6 bases). The germline V gene has CDR1 MNHEY and CDR2 SVGAGI. The CDR3 runs 13 residues. Trimming took off 8 bases at V and 6 bases at J, with 14 bases between the two ends. In DNA, the CDR3 is TGTGCCAGCGGGAACTCCGGGGGCAATGAGCAGTTCTTC. Translation: CASGNSGGNEQFF.

The chain carries TRBV24-1 and TRBJ2-1; D is unclear. The CDR3 is 15 residues long. V lost 5 bases and J lost 0, with 10 bases in between. Germline assignment: CDR1 KGHDR and CDR2 SFDVKD. CDR3 sequence: CATSVLSSSYNEQFF. In DNA, the CDR3 is TGTGCCACCAGTGTCCTTAGCAGCTCCTACAATGAGCAGTTCTTC.

The chain has TRBV10-3 and TRBJ1-5, with 8 positions matching TRBD1. Germline CDR1 is ENHRY and CDR2 is SYGVKD. V lost 10 bases to trimming and J lost 3 bases; unmatched junction nucleotides: 8. The CDR3 extends over 14 amino acids. CDR3 DNA sequence: TGTGCCACGGGGTTGACAGGGGACAATCAGCCCCAGCATTTT. Its translation is CATGLTGDNQPQHF.

The CDR3 protein is CASSRRMAGREGGELFF. The CDR3 DNA is TGTGCCAGCAGCCGGCGGATGGCGGGGCGAGAGGGCGGGGAGCTGTTTTTT. The chain combines TRBV7-2 with TRBJ2-2; perhaps TRBD2 as D (6 bases). V was clipped by 5 bases and J by 7 bases, with 23 bases between them. Germline V lookup: CDR1 SGHTA, CDR2 FQGNSA. The CDR3 runs to 17 residues.

V usage is TRBV10-2 and J usage is TRBJ2-2; TRBD1 matches at 7 bases. The CDR3 sequence is 14 residues long. Germline CDR1 and CDR2: WSHSY and SAAADI. The ends lost 7 bases at V and 5 bases at J; junction bases unmatched: 7. The CDR3 loop is CASKGALGTGELFF. The CDR3 DNA reads TGCGCCAGCAAGGGGGCTCTTGGAACCGGGGAGCTGTTTTTT.

The rearrangement links TRBV4-1 to TRBJ2-5, with 7 bases aligning to TRBD1. V gave up 4 bases and J gave up 5 bases; unmatched junction bases: 13. The germline V gene has CDR1 MGHRA and CDR2 YSYEKL. This CDR3 contains 16 residues. The CDR3 is CASSRSQTGIPETQYF. CDR3 nucleotides: TGCGCCAGCAGCCGGTCGCAGACAGGGATTCCGGAGACCCAGTACTTC.

This clone was seen just once. This chain joins TRBV7-3 and TRBJ1-1, with D hard to call. The V end lost 2 bases, the J end lost 1 base, and 14 bases lay between the germline ends. The CDR3 totals 16 residues. The germline gives CDR1 SGHTA, CDR2 FQGTGA. This CDR3 reads CASSLSSGEWNTEAFF. DNA for the CDR3: TGTGCCAGCAGCTTATCGTCGGGAGAGTGGAACACTGAAGCTTTCTTT. Full variable domain (remainder filled in from reference TRBV7-3 and TRBJ1-1): GAGVSQTPSNKVTEKGKYVELRCDPISGHTALYWYRQSLGQGPEFLIYFQGTGAADDSGLPNDRFFAVRPEGSVSTLKIQRTERGDSAVYLCASSLSSGEWNTEAFFGQGTRLTVV.

This chain connects TRBV4-1 to TRBJ2-5; no definite D call. This CDR3 spans 15 amino acids. In germline, CDR1 is MGHRA, CDR2 YSYEKL. Trimming took 3 bases from V and 0 from J, leaving 11 bases between them. The CDR3 is CASSQSPRYQETQYF. The CDR3, as DNA: TGCGCCAGCAGCCAGTCACCCAGGTACCAAGAGACCCAGTACTTC.

The chain is built from TRBV7-7 and TRBJ1-3; maybe TRBD1 (6 bases). The germline V gene encodes CDR1 SSHAT and CDR2 FNYEAQ (reference sequence). The CDR3 totals 15 residues. V lost 4 bases and J lost 2, with 12 bases in between. CDR3 sequence: CASSSDSSAGNTIYF. CDR3 bases: TGTGCCAGCAGCTCGGACAGTTCCGCTGGAAACACCATATATTTT.

The chain couples TRBV6-2 or TRBV6-3 to TRBJ2-7; D possibly corresponds to TRBD1 (6 bases). Germline lookup yields CDR1 MNHEY and CDR2 SVGEGT. Between the trimmed V and J ends, which lost 5 bases and 4 bases, there was a span of 21 bases. The CDR3 has 16 residues. This CDR3 is CASSRGLTGQRYEQYF. In DNA form, the CDR3 reads TGTGCCAGCAGTCGAGGTTTGACAGGACAGAGATACGAGCAGTACTTC.

This clone was observed a single time. The chain uses TRBV28 and TRBJ1-1, with D possibly matching TRBD1 (6 bases). Trimming took off 3 bases at V and 7 bases at J, with 9 bases between the two ends. Per the germline V gene, CDR1 is MDHEN and CDR2 is SYDVKM. The CDR3 spans 12 residues. CDR3 loop: CASSLRGGEAFF. In DNA form, the CDR3 reads TGTGCCAGCAGTTTGAGGGGGGGTGAAGCTTTCTTT.

The chain recombines TRBV5-1 with TRBJ2-2; the D is unclear. CDR1 and CDR2 (germline): SGHRS, YFSETQ. V was cut by 0 bases and J by 6 bases, with 6 bases left in between. This CDR3 is built from 13 residues. In DNA, the CDR3 is TGCGCCAGCAGCTTGGAACCAGCCGGGGAGCTGTTTTTT. Translated: CASSLEPAGELFF.

The CDR3 coding sequence is TGTGCCAGCAGGACGTCAGGGGGTGACTATAATTCACCCCTCCACTTT. Its protein is CASRTSGGDYNSPLHF. This chain links TRBV2 with TRBJ1-6; 7 positions match TRBD1. The germline CDR1 and CDR2 sequences are SNHLY and FYNNEI. V shed 6 bases, J shed 3 bases, and the junction held 8 bases outside the gene matches. The CDR3 totals 16 residues.

The chain has TRBV9 and TRBJ2-7; 11 bases fit TRBD2. The trim removed 3 bases at V and 6 bases at J, leaving 5 bases unmatched. Germline values: CDR1 SGDLS, CDR2 YYNGEE. This CDR3 has 14 amino acids. In DNA, the CDR3 is TGTGCCAGCAGCGCGGGACTAGCGGACTCCGAGCAGTACTTC. Residues: CASSAGLADSEQYF.

V is TRBV15 and J is TRBJ1-5, with D tentatively TRBD1 (5 bases). The CDR3 length is 19 residues. Germline loops: CDR1 LNHNV, CDR2 YYDKDF (reference sequence). Trimming stripped 4 bases from V and 4 bases from J, with 26 bases between. The CDR3: CATSNPGFVQTEKNQPQHF. The CDR3 DNA follows: TGTGCCACCAGCAACCCAGGATTTGTCCAGACAGAAAAGAATCAGCCCCAGCATTTT.

The V and J genes are TRBV10-3 and TRBJ2-5; a possible D gene is TRBD2 (6 bases). The CDR3 is 14 amino acids. V was trimmed by 4 bases and J by 4 bases, leaving 13 bases between them. Germline V lookup: CDR1 ENHRY, CDR2 SYGVKD. CDR3: CAISARGLGETQYF. In DNA form, the CDR3 reads TGTGCCATCAGTGCACGGGGGTTGGGAGAGACCCAGTACTTC.

The rearrangement joins TRBV6-6 to TRBJ2-1, with D perhaps TRBD2 (5 bases). Trimming removed 7 bases from V and 9 bases from J, with 19 bases in between. The CDR3 totals 14 residues. The germline V gene has CDR1 MNHNY and CDR2 SVGAGI (reference sequence). This CDR3 is CASTQEVLASEQFF. As DNA, the CDR3 is TGTGCCAGCACCCAGGAGGTGTTGGCGAGTGAGCAGTTCTTC.

The J gene is TRBJ2-5, the V gene TRBV5-1; D remains ambiguous. The CDR3 length is 13 residues. Germline assignment: CDR1 SGHRS and CDR2 YFSETQ. The V end lost 0 bases, the J end lost 1 base, and 4 bases lay between the germline ends. The CDR3 sequence is CASSLDSQETQYF. DNA of the CDR3: TGCGCCAGCAGCTTGGATAGCCAAGAGACCCAGTACTTC.

V gene TRBV18 combines with J gene TRBJ2-1; D ambiguous. Germline CDR1 and CDR2: KGHSH and LQKENI. The V gene lost 3 bases and the J gene lost 4 bases, with 10 bases spanning the gap. The CDR3 totals 14 residues. The CDR3 protein is CASSPIQTYNEQFF. CDR3 DNA sequence: TGTGCCAGCTCACCGATACAAACATACAATGAGCAGTTCTTC. Drawing the rest from reference TRBV18 and TRBJ2-1, the complete variable domain is NAGVMQNPRHLVRRRGQEARLRCSPMKGHSHVYWYRQLPEEGLKFMVYLQKENIIDESGMPKERFSAEFPKEGPSILRIQQVVRGDSAAYFCASSPIQTYNEQFFGPGTRLTVL.

The V gene is TRBV7-2, the J gene TRBJ2-5, with TRBD2 matching 8 bases. The V gene end was trimmed by 1 base and the J gene end by 5 bases; junction bases not matched to a gene: 6. The CDR3 runs 15 residues. The germline V gene encodes CDR1 SGHTA and CDR2 FQGNSA. CDR3 sequence (DNA): TGTGCCAGCAGCTTAGTAGCCCCGGGAGGGGAGACCCAGTACTTC. It translates to CASSLVAPGGETQYF.